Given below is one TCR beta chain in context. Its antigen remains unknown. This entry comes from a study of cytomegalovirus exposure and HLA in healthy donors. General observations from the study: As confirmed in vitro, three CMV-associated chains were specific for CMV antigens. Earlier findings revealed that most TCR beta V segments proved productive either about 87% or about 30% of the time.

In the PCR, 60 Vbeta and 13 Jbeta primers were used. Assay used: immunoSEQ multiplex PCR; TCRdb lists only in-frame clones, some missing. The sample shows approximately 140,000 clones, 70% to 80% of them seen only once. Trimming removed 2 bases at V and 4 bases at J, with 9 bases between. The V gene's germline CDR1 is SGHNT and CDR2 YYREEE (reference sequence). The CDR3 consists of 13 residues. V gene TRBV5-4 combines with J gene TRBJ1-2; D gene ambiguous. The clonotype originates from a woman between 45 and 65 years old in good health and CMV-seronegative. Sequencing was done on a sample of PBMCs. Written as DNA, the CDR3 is TGTGCCAGCAGCTTAGAACAAAGCTATGGCTACACCTTC. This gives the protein CASSLEQSYGYTF.